The clone carrying this T cell receptor beta chain was seen only once. Its antigen is still unknown. Replicate PCRs run on sorted subsets employed approximately 0.2 ug DNA, 30,000 to 35,000 T cell genomes. Method: immunoSEQ multiplex PCR; TCRdb's copy keeps in-frame clones and lacks some. This sample has about 2,500,000 clones, with approximately 92% found just once. The data are from a study of shared clonotypes between healthy human individuals. Across the study: Plates per donor: three CD4 naive, three CD4 memory, two CD8 naive, one CD8 memory.

J lost 6 bases, V lost 3 bases, and 14 bases had no gene match. CDR1 is SGHRS, CDR2 YFSETQ, per germline. CDR3 length equals 16 residues. Study findings and constraints: Large depth notwithstanding, sorted-subset sequencing proved incomplete by rarefaction. Memory subsets generally showed lower estimated richness than naive subsets.

Sequencing was done on a sample of naive CD4+ T cells sorted from blood. This sample's subset: CD45RA+ positively selected. The rearrangement uses TRBV5-1 and TRBJ1-1; 7 bases fit TRBD1. The clonotype originates from a man between 18 and 29 years old in good health. CDR3 nucleotide sequence: TGCGCCAGCAGCTCGCGGGACAGAGATCATGCAGCTGAAGCTTTCTTT. Amino acid sequence: CASSSRDRDHAAEAFF.